The rows below give T cell receptor beta chains drawn from one sample of a study of T cells after yellow fever vaccination. TCRdb re-derived calls from the 5' RACE reads in MiXCR, one entry per CDR3 protein. In the table there are about 580,000 distinct CDR3 sequences, around 16% of which are singletons. The sample was PBMCs, taken about 5 days after the first yellow fever vaccination. The receptors originated from a man between 18 and 29 years old who received the YFV17D yellow fever vaccine. CDR3s include the opening cysteine and the closing phenylalanine or tryptophan. The D gene is left open where the match is weak. The listing skips clone size in some rows; elsewhere it reads once, few, many or a size class.

D | size | J | V | DNA | CDR3
NA | few | TRBJ1-4 | TRBV10-2 | TGCGCCAGCAGTGTAGACAGCCGTGAAAAACTGTTTTTT | CASSVDSREKLFF
NA | NA | TRBJ1-6 | TRBV5-1 | TGCGCCAGCGCCCTGACGGCGTCCTATAATTCACCCCTCCACTTT | CASALTASYNSPLHF
TRBD1 | few | TRBJ1-3 | TRBV9 | TGTGCCAGCAGCCACGACAGGGGTGGAAACACCATATATTTT | CASSHDRGGNTIYF
NA | few | TRBJ2-4 | TRBV6-6 | TGTGCCAGCAGCCAAGAACTGGAGGACGACCAGTACTTC | CASSQELEDDQYF
NA | many | TRBJ2-3 | TRBV20-1 | TGCAGTGCTCCGGACACAGATACGCAGTATTTT | CSAPDTDTQYF
TRBD2 | few | TRBJ2-5 | TRBV19 | TGTGCCAGTAGTGGAGGGACTAGCGGGGAAGAGACCCAGTACTTC | CASSGGTSGEETQYF
NA | NA | TRBJ2-3 | TRBV9 | TGTGCCAGCAGCCCAATTTGGGGCACAGATACGCAGTATTTT | CASSPIWGTDTQYF
NA | NA | TRBJ1-1 | TRBV7-9 | TGTGCCAGCAGCAGTTCTCGCGGGGCCGCGGGGGCTTTCTTT | CASSSSRGAAGAFF
NA | NA | TRBJ2-4 | TRBV4-3 | TGCGCCAGCAGCCAAGAACTCGGGCGGGGCCAGGTAGAGTACTTC | CASSQELGRGQVEYF
NA | few | TRBJ1-6 | TRBV4-3 | TGCGCCAGCAGCCAAGAGACAGGACGTTCACCCCTCCACTTT | CASSQETGRSPLHF
NA | NA | TRBJ2-1 | TRBV5-1 | TGCGCCAGCAGCATAGATGGGCCTTGGGCGTACAATGAGCAGTTCTTC | CASSIDGPWAYNEQFF
NA | NA | TRBJ1-6 | TRBV28 | TGTGCCAGCAGTTTTCCGATAAACAATTCACCCCTCCACTTT | CASSFPINNSPLHF
TRBD2 | few | TRBJ2-6 | TRBV4-1 | TGCGCCAGCAGAGGACTAGCGGGGGACTCTGGGGCCAACGTCCTGACTTTC | CASRGLAGDSGANVLTF
TRBD1 | few | TRBJ1-6 | TRBV4-1 | TGCGCCAGCAGCCCCTTCCTCCGGGACAGGGAGCCACCCCTCCACTTT | CASSPFLRDREPPLHF
TRBD1 | NA | TRBJ2-7 | TRBV19 | TGTGCCAGTAGTGACCGGGACAGGGCATCCTACGAGCAGTACTTC | CASSDRDRASYEQYF
TRBD1 | many | TRBJ2-3 | TRBV9 | TGTGCCAGCAGCGTGCGTTGGACAGGGCCCACAGATACGCAGTATTTT | CASSVRWTGPTDTQYF
TRBD1 | NA | TRBJ1-2 | TRBV4-2 | TGTGCCAGCAGCCAATCGGGGACAGGGTATGGCTACACCTTC | CASSQSGTGYGYTF
NA | few | TRBJ2-1 | TRBV11-2 | TGTGCCAGCAGCCCTGGACTCGCCCACTACAATGAGCAGTTCTTC | CASSPGLAHYNEQFF
TRBD1 | NA | TRBJ2-5 | TRBV20-1 | TGCAGTGCTATGATTGGGACAGGACCCCGGGAGACCCAGTACTTC | CSAMIGTGPRETQYF
TRBD2 | NA | TRBJ2-5 | TRBV7-9 | TGTGCCAGCAGTTTTAGCGGGGGACAGACCCAGTACTTC | CASSFSGGQTQYF
TRBD1 | NA | TRBJ1-5 | TRBV15 | TGTGCCACCAGCCACCGACAGGGAATTCAGCCCCAGCATTTT | CATSHRQGIQPQHF
TRBD2 | few | TRBJ2-2 | TRBV5-1 | TGCGCCAGCAGGGGATCTAGCGGCGTCGGGGAGCTGTTTTTT | CASRGSSGVGELFF
NA | many | TRBJ2-2 | TRBV12-3/TRBV12-4 | TGTGCCAGCAGTTTAACTTACACCGGGGAGCTGTTTTTT | CASSLTYTGELFF
TRBD2 | NA | TRBJ2-5 | TRBV9 | TGTGCCAGCAGCACAGGACTAGCGATCGGAGAGACCCAGTACTTC | CASSTGLAIGETQYF
NA | few | TRBJ1-4 | TRBV4-3 | TGCGCCAGCAGCCAAGGTCCGAGACAGGATAATGAAAAACTGTTTTTT | CASSQGPRQDNEKLFF
NA | NA | TRBJ2-7 | TRBV7-9 | TGTGCCACCACCCCCGGGACGGATTCCTACGAGCAGTACTTC | CATTPGTDSYEQYF
NA | many | TRBJ2-7 | TRBV9 | TGTGCCAGCAGCGTAGGTCCCGGAGGAGCCTACGAGCAGTACTTC | CASSVGPGGAYEQYF
TRBD2 | NA | TRBJ2-1 | TRBV7-2 | TGTGCCAGCAGCTTTCCTAGTAGCGGGGGAGCCTACAATGAGCAGTTCTTC | CASSFPSSGGAYNEQFF
TRBD2 | few | TRBJ2-2 | TRBV20-1 | TGCAGTGCTAGTCTGGGCGGGGGGATCACCGGGGAGCTGTTTTTT | CSASLGGGITGELFF
TRBD1 | few | TRBJ1-1 | TRBV4-3 | TGCGCCAGCAGCGACCGACAGGGGGCTGAAGCTTTCTTT | CASSDRQGAEAFF
TRBD1 | NA | TRBJ2-1 | TRBV4-2 | TGTGCCAGCAGCCAAGATTGGTCAGGGGGCGCCTACAATGAGCAGTTCTTC | CASSQDWSGGAYNEQFF
NA | NA | TRBJ1-2 | TRBV5-5 | TGTGCCAGCAGCTTGGCGGGGTTCGGATATGGCTACACCTTC | CASSLAGFGYGYTF
NA | few | TRBJ1-3 | TRBV5-1 | TGCGCCAGCAGCTTGGTGGGGATTGGAAACACCATATATTTT | CASSLVGIGNTIYF
NA | many | TRBJ2-1 | TRBV5-5 | TGTGCCAGCAGCTTGGGCCCCCCGGGGGGCGACAATGAGCAGTTCTTC | CASSLGPPGGDNEQFF
NA | few | TRBJ1-1 | TRBV24-1 | TGTGCCACCAGTGACCTCGACGCAGAGGGAGCTTTCTTT | CATSDLDAEGAFF
NA | NA | TRBJ2-1 | TRBV19 | TGTGCCAGTAGGGTTAGCGATGAGCAGTTCTTC | CASRVSDEQFF
NA | many | TRBJ1-1 | TRBV5-1 | TGCGCCAGCAGCTACCGGAGTAACACTGAAGCTTTCTTT | CASSYRSNTEAFF
NA | NA | TRBJ2-1 | TRBV25-1 | TGTGCCAGCAGTGGGGGGGGGCCCTACAATGAGCAGTTCTTC | CASSGGGPYNEQFF
TRBD1 | NA | TRBJ1-2 | TRBV15 | TGTGCCACCAGCAGAGATAGGAAGGGGGCGCTTGGCTACACCTTC | CATSRDRKGALGYTF
TRBD1 | many | TRBJ2-5 | TRBV5-1 | TGCGCCAGCAGCTTCGGGACAGGGGGCGAGACCCAGTACTTC | CASSFGTGGETQYF
NA | few | TRBJ2-1 | TRBV7-9 | TGTGCCAGCAGCTCCGCAGGAGGCAATGAGCAGTTCTTC | CASSSAGGNEQFF
TRBD2 | NA | TRBJ2-1 | TRBV6-1 | TGTGCCAGCAGCCGGACTAGCGGGGGGATTAACAATGAGCAGTTCTTC | CASSRTSGGINNEQFF
NA | NA | TRBJ1-6 | TRBV6-2/TRBV6-3 | TGTGCCAGCAGGGGAGAATCCTATAATTCACCCCTCCACTTT | CASRGESYNSPLHF
TRBD1 | few | TRBJ2-3 | TRBV4-3 | TGCGCCAGCAGCCAAGATCGGACAGGGACAGATACGCAGTATTTT | CASSQDRTGTDTQYF
NA | many | TRBJ1-6 | TRBV7-3 | TGTGCCAGCAGCCGGACGGGGGATTCACCCCTCCACTTT | CASSRTGDSPLHF
TRBD1 | many | TRBJ1-5 | TRBV30 | TGTGCCTGGAGCAAAGGGACAGGGTCTTACAATCAGCCCCAGCATTTT | CAWSKGTGSYNQPQHF
TRBD2 | NA | TRBJ2-5 | TRBV7-8 | TGTGCCAGCAGCTTACCAGCGGGGGTTACCGAAGAGACCCAGTACTTC | CASSLPAGVTEETQYF
NA | few | TRBJ1-4 | TRBV11-1 | TGTGCCAGCAGCTTAGTGCGGGGAACCGGGTTGGTAACTAATGAAAAACTGTTTTTT | CASSLVRGTGLVTNEKLFF
NA | NA | TRBJ2-1 | TRBV18 | TGTGCCAGCTCACGATTGGCGGCCTCCTACAATGAGCAGTTCTTC | CASSRLAASYNEQFF
NA | many | TRBJ1-1 | TRBV7-9 | TGTGCCAGCGAATCAACGGTGCTGGGGAACACTGAAGCTTTCTTT | CASESTVLGNTEAFF
NA | few | TRBJ1-5 | TRBV10-3 | TGTGCCATCAGTGAGCAGGCAGCGAACAATCAGCCCCAGCATTTT | CAISEQAANNQPQHF
TRBD2 | NA | TRBJ2-1 | TRBV20-1 | TGCAGTGCTAGAGGGGAGGGTAGCTCCTACAATGAGCAGTTCTTC | CSARGEGSSYNEQFF
TRBD2 | NA | TRBJ2-5 | TRBV2 | TGTGCCAGCAGAGAGGGACTATTCCAAGAGACCCAGTACTTC | CASREGLFQETQYF
NA | NA | TRBJ2-5 | TRBV7-9 | TGTGCCAGCAGCTTAGCTCGGGGGCATCCGCCCGAGACCCAGTACTTC | CASSLARGHPPETQYF
TRBD1 | few | TRBJ1-1 | TRBV5-1 | TGCGCCAGCAGCTTGGCCGGACAGGGGGAAGAAGCTTTCTTT | CASSLAGQGEEAFF
TRBD1 | NA | TRBJ2-5 | TRBV5-1 | TGCGCCAGCAGCTATGACAGGGAAGAGACCCAGTACTTC | CASSYDREETQYF
NA | many | TRBJ2-7 | TRBV29-1 | TGCAGCGTGGGGACTGACCTTGCCTACGAGCAGTACTTC | CSVGTDLAYEQYF
NA | many | TRBJ2-1 | TRBV15 | TGTGCCACCAGCGGGGACTCGTCCTACAATGAGCAGTTCTTC | CATSGDSSYNEQFF
NA | few | TRBJ2-5 | TRBV3-1 | TGTGCCAGCAGCCAAGTGGGAGTCCAAGAGACCCAGTACTTC | CASSQVGVQETQYF
NA | few | TRBJ1-2 | TRBV10-3 | TGTGCCATCAGTGACCCAGGTCAAAACTATGGCTACACCTTC | CAISDPGQNYGYTF